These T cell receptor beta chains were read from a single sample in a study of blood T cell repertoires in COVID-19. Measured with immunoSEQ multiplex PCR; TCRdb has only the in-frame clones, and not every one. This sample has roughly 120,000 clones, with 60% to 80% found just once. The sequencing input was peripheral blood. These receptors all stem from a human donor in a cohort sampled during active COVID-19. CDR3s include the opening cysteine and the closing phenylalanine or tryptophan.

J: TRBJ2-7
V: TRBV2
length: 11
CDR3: CASSSAYEQYF

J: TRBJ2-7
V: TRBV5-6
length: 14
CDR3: CASSISGSGAEQYF

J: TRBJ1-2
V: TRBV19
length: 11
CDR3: CASSPGQGRIF

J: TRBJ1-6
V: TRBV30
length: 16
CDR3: CAWSVRAGGNNSPLHF

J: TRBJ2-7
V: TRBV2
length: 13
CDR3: CASSPTGAYEQYF

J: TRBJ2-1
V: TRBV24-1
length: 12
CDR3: CATSDGAGEQFF

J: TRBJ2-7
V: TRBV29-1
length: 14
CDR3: CSVVTGQWPYEQYF

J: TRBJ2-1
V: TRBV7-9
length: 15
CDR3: CASSLRLAGHNEQFF

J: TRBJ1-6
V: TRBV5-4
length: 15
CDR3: CASSLTQNINSPLHF

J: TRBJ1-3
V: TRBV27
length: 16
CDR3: CASSPRGGFSGNTIYF

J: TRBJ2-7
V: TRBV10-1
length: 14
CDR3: CASSTDLFSYEQYF

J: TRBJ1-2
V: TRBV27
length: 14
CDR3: CASSPGGAGVGYTF

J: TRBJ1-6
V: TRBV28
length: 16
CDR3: CASREQEYRPNSPLHF

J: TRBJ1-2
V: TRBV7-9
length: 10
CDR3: CASSTYGYTF

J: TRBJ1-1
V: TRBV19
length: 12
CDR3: CASSPGGTEAFF

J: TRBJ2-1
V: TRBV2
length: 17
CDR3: CASSGGNGRARGYEQFF

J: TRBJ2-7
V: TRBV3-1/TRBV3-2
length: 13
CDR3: CASSQPSSYEQYF

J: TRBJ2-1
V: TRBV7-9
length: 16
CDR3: CASSPSQGASYNEQFF

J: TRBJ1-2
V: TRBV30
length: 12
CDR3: CAWSGEGRSYTF

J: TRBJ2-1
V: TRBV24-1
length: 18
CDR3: CATSDSVASGIRYNEQFF

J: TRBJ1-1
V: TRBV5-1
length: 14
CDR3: CASSLASGGTEAFF

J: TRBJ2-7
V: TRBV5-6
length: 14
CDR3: CASSQGLKGYEQYF

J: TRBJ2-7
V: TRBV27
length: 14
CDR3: CASSLSQGIAEQYF

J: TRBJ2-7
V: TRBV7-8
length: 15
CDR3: CASRADRASSYEQYF

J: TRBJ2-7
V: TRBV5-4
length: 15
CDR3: CASSLAAGRSYEQYF

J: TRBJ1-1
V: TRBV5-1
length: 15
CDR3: CASSPGEGWGSEAFF

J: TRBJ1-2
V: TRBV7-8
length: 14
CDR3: CASSFATGGGNYTF

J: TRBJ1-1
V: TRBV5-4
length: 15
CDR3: CASSLGGGMNTEAFF

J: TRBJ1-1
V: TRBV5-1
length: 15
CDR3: CASSPNDRRNTEAFF

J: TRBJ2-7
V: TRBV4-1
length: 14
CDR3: CASSQGTGLGEQYF

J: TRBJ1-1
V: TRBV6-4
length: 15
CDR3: CASSPRAAGNTEAFF

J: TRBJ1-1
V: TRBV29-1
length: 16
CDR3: CSVAAGRSGSNTEAFF

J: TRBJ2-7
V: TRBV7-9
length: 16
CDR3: CASSFSTGEPSYEQYF

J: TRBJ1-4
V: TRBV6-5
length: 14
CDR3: CASSYSRGNEKLFF

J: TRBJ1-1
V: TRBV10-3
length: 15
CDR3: CAISLGGALDTEAFF

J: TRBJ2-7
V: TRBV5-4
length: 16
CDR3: CASSLDRREGSYEQYF

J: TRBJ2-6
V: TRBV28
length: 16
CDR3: CASSFSGVPGANVLTF